This T cell receptor (beta chain) is from a study of blood T cell repertoires in COVID-19. There are 14 residues in the CDR3. CDR1 is LNHDA and CDR2 is SQIVND in the germline V gene (reference sequence). Trimming removed 5 bases from V and 4 bases from J, with 15 bases in between. Here immunoSEQ multiplex PCR was the method, and the copy in TCRdb shows in-frame clones only, minus some. Counted here are some 80,000 clones, approximately 80% occurring once; the ten biggest clones make up around 40%. The TCR comes from a man aged 80 or over with acute or convalescent COVID-19. The specimen was peripheral blood. This chain links TRBV19 with TRBJ2-7, with a possible D match to TRBD1 (5 bases). CDR3 sequence: CASSGRQSRYEQYF. The CDR3 DNA follows: TGTGCCAGTAGTGGGCGACAGTCACGATACGAGCAGTACTTC.